This T cell receptor (beta chain) was recorded in a study of cytomegalovirus exposure and HLA in healthy donors. Study-wide results and caveats: For most TCR beta V segments, an earlier analysis put the productive rate at about 90% or about 30% of the time. Donors were assumed by presence/absence analyses to have roughly uniform sequencing depth. Based on reports, TCR beta sequences accurately predicted HLA-A and HLA-B alleles for most subjects.

This PCR relied on a set of 60 Vbeta primers and 13 Jbeta primers. Produced via immunoSEQ multiplex PCR; TCRdb's table is partial and in-frame only. The sample has about 170,000 clones, roughly 80% seen once. Comments on this clone: As yet, its antigen is unknown.

The CDR3 consists of 15 residues. The germline gives CDR1 MNHNS, CDR2 SASEGT. The ends were cut back, 6 bases at V and 4 bases at J, with 19 bases in the middle. The sample comprised PBMCs. This chain uses TRBV6-1 with TRBJ2-7, with TRBD1 as a possible D gene (6 bases). The TCR was taken from a young woman in good health and CMV-seronegative. The CDR3 DNA sequence: TGTGCCAGCAGGTTGGGGAGAGACAGGCTTTACGAGCAGTACTTC. Protein: CASRLGRDRLYEQYF.